The entry that follows covers one T cell receptor (beta chain) sequence. What it binds is unknown. The data are from a study of STAT5B mutations in CD4+ large granular lymphocyte leukemia. Germline CDR1 and CDR2: MDHEN and SYDVKM. Trimming left V 6 bases short and J 3 bases short, with 17 bases between. This CDR3 contains 16 residues. This table comes from immunoSEQ multiplex PCR, and its TCRdb copy is limited to in-frame clones, with some not included. The sample holds more than 30,000 clones; less than 90% are singletons and the top ten take around 0.38%. Broader study findings: No patients shared main leukemic clonotypes, though about 25% appeared at low frequency elsewhere. The CD4+ versus CD8+ T-LGLL clonality difference may reflect limited sample size.

The rearrangement uses TRBV28 and TRBJ1-4; TRBD1 is a possible D gene (5 bases). Sequencing was done on a sample of CD4+ T cells from blood buffy coats. The clonotype was recovered from a human donor in good health. The CDR3 bases are TGTGCCAGCAGCCCCCCCCCGGGACCCCCTAATGAAAAACTGTTTTTT. It specifies CASSPPPGPPNEKLFF.